The 14 T cell receptor beta chains below all came from one sample that was sequenced in a study of Ad26.COV2.S vaccination and SARS-CoV-2 variants. Treatment reported: 15 to 20 received Ad26.COV2.S at low or high dose, single or two shots; several received placebo; per-sample allocation not given. It was on day 63 after the first vaccine or placebo injection that samples were taken. Assay used: immunoSEQ multiplex PCR; TCRdb lists only in-frame clones, some missing. This sample has approximately 360,000 clones, with about four fifths found just once. The sequencing here drew on peripheral blood, taken in a trial of Ad26.COV2.S vaccine versus placebo. Receptor source: a person aged 18 to 65 who received the Ad26.COV2.S COVID-19 vaccine or a placebo.

The chain carries TRBV5-1 and TRBJ1-2; 7 bases align to TRBD1. V shed 2 bases and J 6 bases; nucleotides not matched to a gene: 10. The CDR3 length is 15 residues. Germline V gene sequence: CDR1 SGHRS, CDR2 YFSETQ. The CDR3 protein is CASSFRTGAADGYTF. CDR3 nucleotides: TGCGCCAGCAGCTTTCGAACAGGGGCCGCCGATGGCTACACCTTC.

The genes are TRBV19 and TRBJ1-2; D uncertain. Per the germline V gene, CDR1 is LNHDA and CDR2 is SQIVND (reference sequence). This CDR3 is built from 14 residues. V was shortened by 10 bases and J by 7 bases, with 22 bases between the two germline ends. This chain's CDR3 is CAIIDRGREAGYTF. The CDR3 DNA is TGTGCCATCATAGATCGAGGGCGGGAGGCTGGCTACACCTTC.

The V call is TRBV15, the J call TRBJ1-4; D ambiguous. The CDR3 is 14 residues long. Germline V CDR1 and CDR2: LNHNV, YYDKDF (reference sequence). The V and J ends lost 8 bases and 2 bases respectively, with 12 bases between them. The CDR3 coding sequence is TGTGCCACCGTCGGTCTCGGGACTAATGAAAAACTGTTTTTT. Translated, it gives CATVGLGTNEKLFF.

The V and J genes are TRBV15 and TRBJ1-5, with D unresolved. Germline V gene data show CDR1 as LNHNV and CDR2 as YYDKDF (reference sequence). The V end lost 6 bases, the J end lost 4 bases, and 10 bases lay between the germline ends. The CDR3 consists of 13 residues. The CDR3 DNA follows: TGTGCCACCAGTTGGGCACAGAATCAGCCCCAGCATTTT. The encoded protein is CATSWAQNQPQHF.

The rearrangement links TRBV27 to TRBJ2-1; 7 bases match TRBD2. J gave up 2 bases and V 6 bases, and 7 bases lay outside the gene matches. Germline V gives CDR1 MNHEY, CDR2 SMNVEV (reference sequence). The CDR3 spans 15 residues. CDR3 coding DNA: TGTGCCAGCAGCCGAAGCGGGGCCACCTACAATGAGCAGTTCTTC. It yields the protein CASSRSGATYNEQFF.

This clone was detected only once. V gene TRBV9 combines with J gene TRBJ1-5; no clear D. Germline CDR1 SGDLS, CDR2 YYNGEE. The CDR3 spans 13 residues. V lost 4 bases to trimming and J lost 6 bases, with 11 bases between them. This CDR3 is CASSLQDRQPQHF. CDR3 nucleotides: TGTGCCAGCAGCCTCCAGGACCGTCAGCCCCAGCATTTT.

This clone was observed a handful of times. V is TRBV7-9 and J is TRBJ1-5, with no clear D. Between the trimmed V and J ends, which lost 4 bases and 5 bases, there was a span of 12 bases. CDR1 and CDR2 from the germline V gene are SEHNR and FQNEAQ (reference sequence). This CDR3 is 14 amino acids long. The CDR3 coding sequence is TGTGCCAGCAGCTCGTCGCCCGGGTATCAGCCCCAGCATTTT. Encoded protein: CASSSSPGYQPQHF.

The gene calls are TRBV6-2 or TRBV6-3 and TRBJ1-1, with unresolved D. The germline CDR1 and CDR2 sequences are MNHEY and SVGEGT. Trimming left V 2 bases short and J 5 bases short, with 15 bases between. The CDR3 spans 15 residues. CDR3 sequence (DNA): TGTGCCAGCAGTTACGTCGGTTCCGGGAGGACTGAAGCTTTCTTT. Translation: CASSYVGSGRTEAFF.

The rearrangement uses TRBV2 and TRBJ2-6; possibly TRBD1 or TRBD2 for D (5 bases each). Germline CDR1 and CDR2: SNHLY and FYNNEI. The CDR3 covers 14 residues. Deletions cut 8 bases from V and 2 bases from J, with 10 bases between. CDR3: CASGGRAGANVLTF. The CDR3 DNA reads TGTGCCAGCGGGGGTAGGGCTGGGGCCAACGTCCTGACTTTC.

The chain couples TRBV5-1 to TRBJ2-7; D may be TRBD2 (5 bases). Germline lookup yields CDR1 SGHRS and CDR2 YFSETQ. The CDR3 spans 14 residues. Between the trimmed V and J ends, which lost 3 bases and 3 bases, there was a span of 13 bases. CDR3 amino acids: CASSSSPGNYEQYF. The CDR3 bases are TGCGCCAGCAGCTCCAGCCCGGGGAACTACGAGCAGTACTTC.

This rearrangement joins TRBV7-8 to TRBJ2-5; 8 bases are shared with TRBD2. Germline V gene sequence: CDR1 SGHVS, CDR2 FQNEAQ. The CDR3 loop spans 15 amino acids. With V trimmed by 1 base and J by 6 bases, 7 bases remained unmatched. DNA of the CDR3: TGTGCCAGCAGCTTAGACGCGGGGGGAGGAAAGACCCAGTACTTC. Translation: CASSLDAGGGKTQYF.

The gene calls are TRBV7-9 and TRBJ2-7, with 10 positions matching TRBD2. CDR3 length equals 20 residues. The germline gives CDR1 SEHNR, CDR2 FQNEAQ (reference sequence). With V trimmed by 7 bases and J by 5 bases, 26 bases remained unmatched. The CDR3 reads CASTSNNGGGAGGLWNEQYF. CDR3 nucleotide sequence: TGTGCCAGCACCTCCAATAACGGGGGCGGAGCGGGAGGGCTTTGGAACGAGCAGTACTTC.

The genes are TRBV3-1 (or the pseudogene TRBV3-2) and TRBJ2-1; the D is unclear. V was pared by 1 base and J by 5 bases, with 6 bases between. Per the germline V gene, CDR1 is LGHDT and CDR2 is YNNKEL (reference sequence). This CDR3 comprises 13 residues. CDR3 nucleotides: TGTGCCAGCAGCCAAGTCAGAAACAATGAGCAGTTCTTC. Translated: CASSQVRNNEQFF.

This clone was observed a single time. The gene calls are TRBV6-5 and TRBJ1-1; TRBD1 matches 7 bases. The CDR3 runs to 14 residues. J lost 3 bases, V lost 5 bases, and 6 bases had no gene match. Germline V gene data show CDR1 as MNHEY and CDR2 as SVGAGI. CDR3 in DNA: TGTGCCAGCAGTAACAGGGGCCACTACACTGAAGCTTTCTTT. Protein: CASSNRGHYTEAFF.